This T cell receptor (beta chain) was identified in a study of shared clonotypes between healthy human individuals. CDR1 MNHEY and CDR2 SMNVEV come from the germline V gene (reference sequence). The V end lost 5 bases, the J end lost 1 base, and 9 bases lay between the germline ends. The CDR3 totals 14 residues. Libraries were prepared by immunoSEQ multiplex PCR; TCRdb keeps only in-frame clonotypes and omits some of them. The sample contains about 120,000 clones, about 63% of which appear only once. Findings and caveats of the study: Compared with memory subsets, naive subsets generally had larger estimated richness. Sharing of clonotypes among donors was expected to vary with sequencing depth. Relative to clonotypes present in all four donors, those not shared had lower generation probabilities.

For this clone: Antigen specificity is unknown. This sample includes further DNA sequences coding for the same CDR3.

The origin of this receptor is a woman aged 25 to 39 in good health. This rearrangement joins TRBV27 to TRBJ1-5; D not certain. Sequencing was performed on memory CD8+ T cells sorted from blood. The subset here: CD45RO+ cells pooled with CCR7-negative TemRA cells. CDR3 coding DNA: TGTGCCAGCAGTCCGAACAGCAGCAATCAGCCCCAGCATTTT. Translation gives CASSPNSSNQPQHF.